The next 26 T cell receptor beta chains were all read from a single sample in a study of blood T cells in healthy people across ages. A second PCR of roughly 6 to 12 cycles used a sample-barcoded 5' primer and a J-beta primer mix. MiXCR was run by TCRdb on the 5' RACE reads, yielding one entry per CDR3 protein. The sample yields about 970,000 distinct CDR3 sequences, about 53% seen once. The sample was blood. Receptors originate from a woman in her sixties or seventies in good health.

This clonotype turned up a few times. The chain has TRBV20-1 and TRBJ2-3; D assignment may be TRBD1 or TRBD2 (6 bases each). V lost 6 bases and J 1 base, leaving 20 bases between the germline ends. Germline V gene data show CDR1 as DFQATT and CDR2 as SNEGSKA (reference sequence). The CDR3 is 16 residues long. DNA of the CDR3: TGCAGTGCCCAAGCCCCCGGGGGACATGGCACAGATACGCAGTATTTT. Encoded protein: CSAQAPGGHGTDTQYF.

This clonotype was found a few times. The V call is TRBV29-1, the J call TRBJ2-7; TRBD1 matches 8 bases. The germline V gene encodes CDR1 SQVTM and CDR2 ANQGSEA. The CDR3 runs 10 residues. Trimming at V came to 7 bases and at J to 7 bases, leaving 3 bases not matched to a gene. CDR3 sequence reads: CSAGGAEQYF. The CDR3 DNA follows: TGCAGCGCAGGGGGCGCAGAGCAGTACTTC.

This clonotype appeared many times. CDR3 amino acids: CSVRRSEVLGGIMGSYNEQFF. DNA for the CDR3: TGCAGCGTTAGAAGGAGTGAGGTGTTGGGGGGGATAATGGGGTCCTACAATGAGCAGTTCTTC. The V gene is TRBV29-1, the J gene TRBJ2-1; 7 nucleotides agree with TRBD2. From germline, CDR1 is SQVTM and CDR2 ANQGSEA. V was pared by 5 bases and J by 1 base, with 26 bases of the junction left unmatched. The CDR3 is 21 residues long.

The chain recombines TRBV5-1 with TRBJ2-6, with 9 bases lining up with TRBD1. Trimming removed 0 bases from V and 9 bases from J; junction bases left unmatched: 4. From germline, CDR1 is SGHRS and CDR2 YFSETQ. The CDR3 spans 15 residues. The CDR3 region is CASSLGTGVGNVLTF. The CDR3 DNA is TGCGCCAGCAGCTTGGGGACAGGGGTGGGCAACGTCCTGACTTTC.

Of note for this clonotype: Since no conserved phenylalanine or tryptophan closes the CDR3, a read error is the likely cause. The chain couples TRBV15 to TRBJ1-5, with 8 bases that match TRBD1. The trim removed 8 bases at V and 2 bases at J, leaving 11 bases unmatched. Germline CDR1 is LNHNV and CDR2 is YYDKDF (reference sequence). The CDR3 is 16 amino acids. The CDR3 region is CATGGQVRAGNQPQHI. Here the CDR3 DNA reads TGTGCCACCGGGGGACAGGTGCGGGCAGGCAATCAGCCCCAGCATATT.

The chain employs TRBV4-3 and TRBJ2-5; D possibly corresponds to TRBD1 (5 bases). The CDR3 spans 13 residues. CDR1 is LGHNA, CDR2 YSLEER, per germline. Trimming removed 4 bases at V and 1 base at J, with 7 bases between. The CDR3 coding sequence is TGCGCCAGCAGCCGGACAACCCAAGAGACCCAGTACTTC. It codes for CASSRTTQETQYF.

The chain joins TRBV27 to TRBJ2-7; D uncertain. CDR3 length equals 14 residues. CDR1 is MNHEY, CDR2 SMNVEV, per germline (reference sequence). The V gene lost 4 bases and the J gene lost 3 bases, with 13 bases spanning the gap. CDR3 in amino acids: CASSSHAGSYEQYF. The CDR3 coding sequence is TGTGCCAGCAGTTCCCACGCTGGCAGCTACGAGCAGTACTTC.

In regard to this clonotype: At one boundary the junction diverges from the germline segment, which might be a read error. The gene calls are TRBV4-1 and TRBJ2-4; TRBD2 matches at 11 bases. TRBJ2-7 explains the end of the DNA better; the J call may be wrong. The CDR3 totals 21 residues. In germline, CDR1 is MGHRA, CDR2 YSYEKL. The CDR3 sequence is CAGSQRFSGTSGKIISYEQYF. DNA for the CDR3: TGCGCCGGCAGCCAAAGATTCTCCGGGACTAGCGGAAAAATTATAAGCTACGAGCAGTACTTC.

This clonotype was observed many times. The chain carries TRBV5-6 and TRBJ2-7, with TRBD1 identical over 7 bases. V lost 0 bases, J lost 3 bases, and 6 bases stayed unmatched. There are 15 residues in the CDR3. Germline values: CDR1 SGHDT, CDR2 YYEEEE. The CDR3 DNA reads TGTGCCAGCAGCTTGGGAGGGGGCATTCACTACGAGCAGTACTTC. Its protein is CASSLGGGIHYEQYF.

This chain links TRBV6-1 with TRBJ1-6; D call uncertain. CDR1 and CDR2 from the germline V gene are MNHNS and SASEGT. The CDR3 spans 15 residues. V was clipped by 7 bases and J by 7 bases, with 17 bases between them. CDR3 residues: CASIPEQSTNSPLHF. The CDR3 bases are TGTGCCAGCATCCCCGAGCAGTCAACAAATTCACCCCTCCACTTT.

The rearrangement uses TRBV18 and TRBJ1-2; no firm D call. CDR3 length: 13 residues. Trimming stripped 1 base from V and 4 bases from J, with 7 bases between. Germline CDR1 is KGHSH and CDR2 is LQKENI. In nucleotides, the CDR3 is TGTGCCAGCTCACCACAGGGTATCTATGGCTACACCTTC. Translating gives CASSPQGIYGYTF.

This clonotype was counted once. One end of the junction does not line up with germline, which may come from a read error. V gene TRBV18 combines with J gene TRBJ2-3; D is uncertain. From germline, CDR1 is KGHSH and CDR2 LQKENI. The CDR3 extends over 13 amino acids. The CDR3 DNA is TGTACCAGCTCACCAAGTCGCGAAGATACGCAGTATTTT. Residues: CTSSPSREDTQYF.

This chain connects TRBV7-2 to TRBJ1-1; D gene ambiguous. V was trimmed by 5 bases and J by 1 base, leaving 8 bases between them. Germline V gene lookup returns CDR1 SGHTA and CDR2 FQGNSA. The CDR3 contains 13 residues. The CDR3 region has the DNA TGTGCCAGCAGCGCCCAGGAGAACACTGAAGCTTTCTTT. It encodes CASSAQENTEAFF. Full variable domain (outside the CDR3, taken from reference TRBV7-2 and TRBJ1-1): GAGVSQSPSNKVTEKGKDVELRCDPISGHTALYWYRQSLGQGLEFLIYFQGNSAPDKSGLPSDRFSAERTGGSVSTLTIQRTQQEDSAVYLCASSAQENTEAFFGQGTRLTVV.

This clonotype was seen a few times. The chain carries TRBV29-1 and TRBJ1-2; D gene ambiguous. The CDR3 runs 15 residues. Germline CDR1 reads SQVTM; CDR2 reads ANQGSEA. V was pared by 0 bases and J by 1 base, with 12 bases between. The CDR3, as DNA: TGCAGCGTTGAAGATATATGGACGGATAACTATGGCTACACCTTC. It translates to CSVEDIWTDNYGYTF.

This clonotype was detected only a few times. This chain connects TRBV7-2 to TRBJ1-5; the D is unclear. V lost 5 bases and J 7 bases, leaving 12 bases between the germline ends. The CDR3 has 13 residues. Germline assignment: CDR1 SGHTA and CDR2 FQGNSA. DNA for the CDR3: TGTGCCAGCAGCGTAGGGTTTCAGCAGCCCCAGCATTTT. Protein product: CASSVGFQQPQHF.

V usage is TRBV20-1 and J usage is TRBJ1-6, with a possible D match to TRBD1 (5 bases). Between the trimmed V and J ends, which lost 5 bases and 8 bases, there was a span of 13 bases. CDR1 DFQATT and CDR2 SNEGSKA come from the germline V gene (reference sequence). The CDR3 length is 13 residues. CDR3: CSARRGLDSPLHF. The CDR3 bases are TGCAGTGCTCGGCGGGGGTTGGATTCACCCCTCCACTTT.

The chain has TRBV6-1 and TRBJ2-3; 8 bases line up with TRBD2. From germline, CDR1 is MNHNS and CDR2 SASEGT. J lost 7 bases, V lost 2 bases, and 5 bases had no gene match. CDR3 length equals 14 residues. The DNA of the CDR3 is TGTGCCAGCAGTGAACTCGCGGGAGGCCATACGCAGTATTTT. Translated, it gives CASSELAGGHTQYF.

This clonotype has just a few counts. The V and J genes are TRBV4-1 and TRBJ2-3, with 7 bases aligning to TRBD2. Unmatched junction bases numbered 10, after V lost 3 bases and J lost 1 base. CDR1 is MGHRA and CDR2 is YSYEKL in the germline V gene. This CDR3 has 17 amino acids. CDR3: CASSQPPREYGTDTQYF. In DNA form, the CDR3 reads TGCGCCAGCAGCCAGCCGCCGCGGGAGTACGGCACAGATACGCAGTATTTT.

The chain couples TRBV5-5 to TRBJ1-2; TRBD1 might be the D (6 bases). In germline, CDR1 is SGHKS, CDR2 YYEKEE (reference sequence). CDR3 size: 14 residues. With 0 bases removed from V and 8 bases from J, the gap between germline ends came to 14 bases. The DNA of the CDR3 is TGTGCCAGCAGCTTGGGTACAGGGCAGAGCGGCTACACCTTC. It is translated as CASSLGTGQSGYTF.

The table lists this clonotype with a count of one. This sequence joins TRBV10-3 and TRBJ2-7, with 9 bases that match TRBD1. V lost 0 bases and J lost 5; bases outside the gene matches: 5. The CDR3 covers 15 residues. The V gene's germline CDR1 is ENHRY and CDR2 SYGVKD. The CDR3 sequence: CAISESQDRGHEQYF. CDR3 in DNA: TGTGCCATCAGTGAGTCACAGGACAGGGGACACGAGCAGTACTTC.

This rearrangement joins TRBV29-1 to TRBJ2-7; TRBD2 agrees at 12 bases. The CDR3 contains 13 residues. V was pared by 8 bases and J by 4 bases, with 6 bases of the junction left unmatched. CDR1 SQVTM and CDR2 ANQGSEA come from the germline V gene. The CDR3: CSYRTSGTYEQYF. CDR3 DNA: TGCAGCTATCGGACTAGCGGGACTTACGAGCAGTACTTC.

The rearrangement joins TRBV15 to TRBJ2-3; TRBD1 aligns across 8 bases. V lost 3 bases and J lost 2; bases outside the gene matches: 1. This CDR3 contains 14 residues. CDR1 and CDR2 from the germline V gene are LNHNV and YYDKDF (reference sequence). The CDR3 DNA follows: TGTGCCACCAGCAGGGGACAGGCCACAGATACGCAGTATTTT. Translated, it gives CATSRGQATDTQYF.

The chain is built from TRBV20-1 and TRBJ2-1; weak D call: TRBD1 (6 bases). The CDR3 contains 16 residues. Per germline, CDR1 DFQATT and CDR2 SNEGSKA (reference sequence). The V gene lost 6 bases and the J gene lost 0 bases, with 18 bases spanning the gap. CDR3 protein: CSAPPGQLSSYNEQFF. The CDR3 coding sequence is TGCAGTGCACCACCCGGACAGTTGAGCTCCTACAATGAGCAGTTCTTC.

This clonotype occurred once. The chain employs TRBV6-4 and TRBJ1-5; D unclear. Germline-derived CDR1 and CDR2 are MRHNA and SNTAGT. V was trimmed by 8 bases and J by 0 bases, leaving 20 bases between them. The CDR3 covers 17 residues. CDR3 sequence (DNA): TGTGCCAGCGACCTCAATCGGAGTCCCTATAGCAATCAGCCCCAGCATTTT. Its translation: CASDLNRSPYSNQPQHF.

V gene TRBV20-1 combines with J gene TRBJ2-5; D ambiguous. From germline, CDR1 is DFQATT and CDR2 SNEGSKA (reference sequence). V lost 3 bases and J 5 bases, leaving 16 bases between the germline ends. The CDR3 consists of 14 residues. The CDR3 spells CSARMPASVETQYF. The CDR3 DNA follows: TGCAGTGCTAGGATGCCGGCGTCAGTGGAGACCCAGTACTTC.

This clonotype was counted between two and nine times. The V call is TRBV27, the J call TRBJ2-7; the D gene could be TRBD1 or TRBD2 (5 bases each). The germline V gene encodes CDR1 MNHEY and CDR2 SMNVEV (reference sequence). The CDR3 loop spans 14 amino acids. Trimming shortened V by 6 bases and J by 0 bases, and 12 bases separated the two germline ends. CDR3 residues: CASSRDRRSYEQYF. CDR3 coding DNA: TGTGCCAGCAGCCGGGACCGCCGCTCCTACGAGCAGTACTTC.